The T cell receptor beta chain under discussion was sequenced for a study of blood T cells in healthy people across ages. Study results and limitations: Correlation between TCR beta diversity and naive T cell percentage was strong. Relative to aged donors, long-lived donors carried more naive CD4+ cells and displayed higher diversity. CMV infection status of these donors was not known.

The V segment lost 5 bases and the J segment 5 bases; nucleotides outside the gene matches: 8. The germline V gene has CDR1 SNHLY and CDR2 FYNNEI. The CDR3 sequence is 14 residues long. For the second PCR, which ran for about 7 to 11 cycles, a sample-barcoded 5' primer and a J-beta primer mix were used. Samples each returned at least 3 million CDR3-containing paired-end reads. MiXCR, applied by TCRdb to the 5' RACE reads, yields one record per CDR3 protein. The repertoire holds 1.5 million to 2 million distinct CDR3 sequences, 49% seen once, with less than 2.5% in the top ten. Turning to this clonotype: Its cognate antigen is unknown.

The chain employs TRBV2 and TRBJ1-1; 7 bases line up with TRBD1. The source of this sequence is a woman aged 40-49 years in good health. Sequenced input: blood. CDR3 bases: TGTGCCAGCAGTAAAACGACAGGGAGTACTGAAGCTTTCTTT. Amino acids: CASSKTTGSTEAFF.